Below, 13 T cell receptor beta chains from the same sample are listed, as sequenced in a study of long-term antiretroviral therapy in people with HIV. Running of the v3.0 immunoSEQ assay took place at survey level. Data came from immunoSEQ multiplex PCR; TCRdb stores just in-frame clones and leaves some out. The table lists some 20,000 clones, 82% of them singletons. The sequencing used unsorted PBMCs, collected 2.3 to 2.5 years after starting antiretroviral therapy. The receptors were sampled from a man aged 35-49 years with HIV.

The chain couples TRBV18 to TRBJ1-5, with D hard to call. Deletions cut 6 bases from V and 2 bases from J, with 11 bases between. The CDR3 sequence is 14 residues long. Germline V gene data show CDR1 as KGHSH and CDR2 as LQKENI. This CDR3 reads CASSREDGNQPQHF. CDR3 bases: TGTGCCAGCTCGAGGGAGGACGGCAATCAGCCCCAGCATTTT.

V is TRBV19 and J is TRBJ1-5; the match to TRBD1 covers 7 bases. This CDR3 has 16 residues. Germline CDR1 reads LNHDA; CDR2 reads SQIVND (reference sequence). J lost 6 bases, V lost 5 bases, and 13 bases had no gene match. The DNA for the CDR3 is TGTGCCAGTAGTGACGGCAGGGGGGGGAATCGTCAGCCCCAGCATTTT. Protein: CASSDGRGGNRQPQHF.

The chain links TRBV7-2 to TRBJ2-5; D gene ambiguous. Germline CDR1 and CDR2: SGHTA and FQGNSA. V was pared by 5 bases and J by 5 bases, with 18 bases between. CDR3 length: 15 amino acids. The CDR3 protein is CASSQRVADRETQYF. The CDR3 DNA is TGTGCCAGCAGCCAAAGGGTGGCCGATAGGGAGACCCAGTACTTC.

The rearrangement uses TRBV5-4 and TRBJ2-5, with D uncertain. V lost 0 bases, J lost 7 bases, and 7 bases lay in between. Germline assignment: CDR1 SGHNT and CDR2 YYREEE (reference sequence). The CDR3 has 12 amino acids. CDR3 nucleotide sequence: TGTGCCAGCAGCTTGGATTCGGGGACCCAGTACTTC. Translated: CASSLDSGTQYF.

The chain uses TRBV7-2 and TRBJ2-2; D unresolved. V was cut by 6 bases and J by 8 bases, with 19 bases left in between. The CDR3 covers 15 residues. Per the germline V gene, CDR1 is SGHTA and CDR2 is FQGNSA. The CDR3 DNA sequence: TGTGCCAGCAGACCCCCCGGCCAGGCGGTTGGGGAGCTGTTTTTT. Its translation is CASRPPGQAVGELFF.

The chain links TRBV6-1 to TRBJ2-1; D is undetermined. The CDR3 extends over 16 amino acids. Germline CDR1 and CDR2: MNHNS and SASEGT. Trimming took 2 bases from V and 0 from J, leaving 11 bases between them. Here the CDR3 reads CASSERSTPSYNEQFF. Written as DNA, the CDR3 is TGTGCCAGCAGTGAAAGGTCCACCCCCTCCTACAATGAGCAGTTCTTC.

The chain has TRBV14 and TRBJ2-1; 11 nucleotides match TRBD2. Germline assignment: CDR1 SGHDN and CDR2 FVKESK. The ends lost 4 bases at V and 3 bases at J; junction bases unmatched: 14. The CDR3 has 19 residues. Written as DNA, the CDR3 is TGTGCCAGCAGCCCCGGTGTTGGTAGCGGGGGGGCCGTCTACAATGAGCAGTTCTTC. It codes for CASSPGVGSGGAVYNEQFF.

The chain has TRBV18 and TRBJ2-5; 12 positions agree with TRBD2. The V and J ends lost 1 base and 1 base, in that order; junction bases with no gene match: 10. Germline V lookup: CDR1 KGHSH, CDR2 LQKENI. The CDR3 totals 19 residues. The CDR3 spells CASSPRTIPTSGGQETQYF. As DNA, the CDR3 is TGTGCCAGCTCACCACGAACCATTCCGACTAGCGGGGGCCAAGAGACCCAGTACTTC.

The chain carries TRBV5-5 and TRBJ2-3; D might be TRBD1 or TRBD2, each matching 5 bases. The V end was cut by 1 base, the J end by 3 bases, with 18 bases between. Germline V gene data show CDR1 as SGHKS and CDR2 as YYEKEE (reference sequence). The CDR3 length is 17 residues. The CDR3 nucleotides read TGTGCCAGCAGCTTGCCCTCGGCGCAGGGACGAACAGATACGCAGTATTTT. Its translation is CASSLPSAQGRTDTQYF.

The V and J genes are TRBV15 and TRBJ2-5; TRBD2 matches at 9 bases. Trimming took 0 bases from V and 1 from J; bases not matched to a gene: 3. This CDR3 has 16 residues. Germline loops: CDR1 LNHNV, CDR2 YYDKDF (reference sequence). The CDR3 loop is CATSRDPAGGQETQYF. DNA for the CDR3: TGTGCCACCAGCAGAGACCCAGCGGGGGGCCAAGAGACCCAGTACTTC.

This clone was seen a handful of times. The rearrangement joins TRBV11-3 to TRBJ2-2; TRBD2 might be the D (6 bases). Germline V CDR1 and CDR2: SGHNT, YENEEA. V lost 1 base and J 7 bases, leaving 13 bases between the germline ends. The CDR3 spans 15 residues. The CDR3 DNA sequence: TGTGCCAGCAGCTTAGCCCCTAGTAGCGGCGGGGAGCTGTTTTTT. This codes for CASSLAPSSGGELFF.

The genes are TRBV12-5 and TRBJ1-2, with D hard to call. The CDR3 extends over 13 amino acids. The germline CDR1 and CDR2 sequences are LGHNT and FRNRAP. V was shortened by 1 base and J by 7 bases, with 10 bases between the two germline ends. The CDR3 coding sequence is TGTGCTAGTGGTTTGGAGCAGTTAGGTGGCTACACCTTC. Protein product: CASGLEQLGGYTF.

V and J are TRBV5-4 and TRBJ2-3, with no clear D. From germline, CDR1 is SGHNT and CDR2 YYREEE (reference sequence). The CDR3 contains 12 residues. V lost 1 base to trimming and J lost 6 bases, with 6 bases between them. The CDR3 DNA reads TGTGCCAGCAGCTTGTTGGAGGATACGCAGTATTTT. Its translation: CASSLLEDTQYF.